A single sample is the source of the 10 T cell receptor beta chains below, sequenced in a study of cytomegalovirus exposure and HLA in healthy donors. The PCR contained 60 Vbeta and 13 Jbeta primers. Sequencing was performed with immunoSEQ multiplex PCR; in TCRdb, only in-frame clones are kept and a portion is missing. The sample records 140,000 or so clones, 88% being singletons. The sequencing sample was made of PBMCs. Receptors originate from a woman aged 35 to 49 in good health and CMV-seronegative.

CDR3 amino acids: CAISEWAENTGELFF. CDR3 nucleotides: TGTGCCATCAGTGAGTGGGCAGAGAACACCGGGGAGCTGTTTTTT. The chain recombines TRBV10-3 with TRBJ2-2; D gene unclear. The CDR3 is 15 residues long. CDR1 ENHRY and CDR2 SYGVKD come from the germline V gene. V lost 1 base and J 1 base, leaving 7 bases between the germline ends.

V gene TRBV7-3 combines with J gene TRBJ2-1; TRBD2 agrees at 13 bases. CDR3 length: 16 amino acids. Germline V gene sequence: CDR1 SGHTA, CDR2 FQGTGA. Trimming took 0 bases from V and 10 from J; bases not matched to a gene: 6. CDR3 sequence reads: CASSLTGTSGAREQFF. CDR3 coding DNA: TGTGCCAGCAGCTTAACCGGGACTAGCGGGGCACGAGAGCAGTTCTTC.

This chain links TRBV11-3 with TRBJ2-1; 8 bases line up with TRBD2. This CDR3 comprises 16 residues. Per germline, CDR1 SGHNT and CDR2 YENEEA. Trimming removed 3 bases from V and 3 bases from J; junction bases left unmatched: 7. The chain's CDR3 is CASSFGGLVIYNEQFF. CDR3 DNA sequence: TGTGCCAGCAGCTTCGGGGGACTAGTGATCTACAATGAGCAGTTCTTC.

This rearrangement joins TRBV28 to TRBJ2-3, with a tentative D call TRBD2 (5 bases). Trimming cost V 2 bases and J 0 bases, with 9 bases left between them. This CDR3 contains 15 residues. In germline, CDR1 is MDHEN, CDR2 SYDVKM. This CDR3 is CASSLEPGSTDTQYF. CDR3 nucleotides: TGTGCCAGCAGTTTAGAGCCGGGGAGCACAGATACGCAGTATTTT.

J is TRBJ2-3 and V is TRBV5-5; D remains unclear. Trimming pared 0 bases from V and 1 base from J, leaving 9 bases between. CDR3 length equals 15 residues. From germline, CDR1 is SGHKS and CDR2 YYEKEE (reference sequence). DNA of the CDR3: TGTGCCAGCAGCTTGGCCCTGGGCGGCACAGATACGCAGTATTTT. This codes for CASSLALGGTDTQYF.

This clone was seen only once. V usage is TRBV19 and J usage is TRBJ2-7; a weak D match, TRBD1 (6 bases). The CDR3 is made up of 13 amino acids. Trimming took off 3 bases at V and 1 base at J, with 7 bases between the two ends. Germline V CDR1 and CDR2: LNHDA, SQIVND (reference sequence). CDR3 region: CASSIQGSYEQYF. The CDR3 DNA sequence: TGTGCCAGTAGTATTCAGGGGTCCTACGAGCAGTACTTC.

V gene TRBV7-6 combines with J gene TRBJ2-3, with 16 bases lining up with TRBD2. CDR3 length: 18 residues. The ends lost 6 bases at V and 2 bases at J; junction bases unmatched: 8. CDR1 is SGHVS and CDR2 is FNYEAQ in the germline V gene. The CDR3 nucleotides are TGTGCCAGCAGATCGGGACTAGCGGGAGGGCTCATCACAGATACGCAGTATTTT. It specifies CASRSGLAGGLITDTQYF.

In regard to this clone: Other DNA sequences from this sample encode an identical CDR3 as well. The chain joins TRBV7-9 to TRBJ2-1; D is ambiguous. Germline-derived CDR1 and CDR2 are SEHNR and FQNEAQ (reference sequence). This CDR3 is 13 amino acids long. With 0 bases removed from V and 10 bases from J, the gap between germline ends came to 10 bases. The CDR3 sequence is CASSLAPGSEQFF. The CDR3 DNA follows: TGTGCCAGCAGCTTAGCGCCGGGTTCGGAGCAGTTCTTC.

The DNA for the CDR3 is TGTGCCTGGAAGGGGACTAGCGGTTACTACGAGCAGTACTTC. Protein sequence: CAWKGTSGYYEQYF. The chain has TRBV30 and TRBJ2-7; 11 nucleotides agree with TRBD2. The CDR3 length is 14 residues. Germline V gene data show CDR1 as GTSNPN and CDR2 as SVGIG (reference sequence). With V trimmed by 4 bases and J by 3 bases, 5 bases remained unmatched.

In DNA, the CDR3 is TGTGCCAGCGGTCTAGCGGGAGCCACAGATACGCAGTATTTT. Residues: CASGLAGATDTQYF. This chain joins TRBV6-6 and TRBJ2-3; TRBD2 aligns across 10 bases. J gave up 2 bases and V 8 bases, and 4 bases lay outside the gene matches. This CDR3 comprises 14 residues. The germline gives CDR1 MNHNY, CDR2 SVGAGI (reference sequence).